The 20 T cell receptor beta chains below were found in one sample sequenced in a study of OX40 agonist ivuxolimab in advanced cancers. Sequencing was performed with immunoSEQ multiplex PCR; in TCRdb, only in-frame clones are kept and a portion is missing. The sample has tens of thousands of clones, around 84% seen once; the top ten hold 5.5% to 8.5%. Sample: CD4+ or CD8+ T cells sorted from blood, taken in a trial of the OX40 agonist ivuxolimab. Receptors were obtained from an adult with an advanced solid tumor such as melanoma, head and neck, liver or kidney cancer.

The V gene is TRBV7-2, the J gene TRBJ2-1, with D perhaps TRBD2 (6 bases). The CDR3 consists of 16 residues. The germline V gene has CDR1 SGHTA and CDR2 FQGNSA. V was trimmed by 0 bases and J by 3 bases, leaving 12 bases between them. In nucleotides, the CDR3 is TGTGCCAGCAGCTTAGCCGCCGGGGGAGGCTACAATGAGCAGTTCTTC. Translated, it gives CASSLAAGGGYNEQFF.

V and J are TRBV29-1 and TRBJ2-2, with D perhaps matching TRBD1 (6 bases). V shed 7 bases and J shed 5 bases, with 23 bases lying between them. From germline, CDR1 is SQVTM and CDR2 ANQGSEA. This CDR3 comprises 16 residues. The CDR3 DNA reads TGCAGCGCGATAGGATCCAGGGGTCGAAATACCGGGGAGCTGTTTTTT. This encodes CSAIGSRGRNTGELFF.

This rearrangement joins TRBV2 to TRBJ2-7; D is uncertain. With 7 bases removed from V and 3 bases from J, the gap between germline ends came to 13 bases. The CDR3 runs 13 residues. Germline V CDR1 and CDR2: SNHLY, FYNNEI. The CDR3 region is CASTGRSDYEQYF. The CDR3 region has the DNA TGTGCCAGCACCGGTCGGTCTGACTACGAGCAGTACTTC. Complete variable domain (other parts from reference TRBV2 and TRBJ2-7): EPEVTQTPSHQVTQMGQEVILRCVPISNHLYFYWYRQILGQKVEFLVSFYNNEISEKSEIFDDQFSVERPDGSNFTLKIRSTKLEDSAMYFCASTGRSDYEQYFGPGTRLTVT.

This clone turned up a few times. This chain connects TRBV18 to TRBJ2-2; 8 nucleotides match TRBD1. The CDR3 runs to 16 residues. Germline-derived CDR1 and CDR2 are KGHSH and LQKENI. V dropped 2 bases and J dropped 5; count of bases not matched to a gene: 7. CDR3 nucleotide sequence: TGTGCCAGCTCACCAACCGGACAGGGTGGGACCGGGGAGCTGTTTTTT. Protein sequence: CASSPTGQGGTGELFF.

The rearrangement joins TRBV7-8 to TRBJ2-4; D is unresolved. Between the trimmed V and J ends, which lost 0 bases and 8 bases, there was a span of 14 bases. Germline CDR1 SGHVS, CDR2 FQNEAQ. This CDR3 comprises 15 residues. The CDR3 loop is CASSLARHSRDIQYF. The DNA of the CDR3 is TGTGCCAGCAGCTTAGCGCGACACTCCCGGGACATTCAGTACTTC.

Concerning this clone: The junction departs from germline at one end; a sequencing error may be responsible. In nucleotides, the CDR3 is TGTGCCAGCAGTTTATTTGAGGGACTGAGTCTCTTT. Translating gives CASSLFEGLSLF. The V gene is TRBV28, the J gene TRBJ1-1, with a possible D match to TRBD1 (5 bases). CDR3 length: 12 residues. The V gene's germline CDR1 is MDHEN and CDR2 SYDVKM.

The J gene is TRBJ2-1, the V gene TRBV7-9; the D is unclear. CDR3 length: 16 residues. Germline values: CDR1 SEHNR, CDR2 FQNEAQ (reference sequence). Trimming left V 5 bases short and J 0 bases short, with 14 bases between. CDR3 coding DNA: TGTGCCAGCAGCCCTCTCCGCCCTGACTCCTACAATGAGCAGTTCTTC. Encoded protein: CASSPLRPDSYNEQFF.

This clone was counted a few times. This sequence joins TRBV4-2 and TRBJ1-2; the match to TRBD1 covers 11 bases. Germline CDR1 is LGHNA and CDR2 is YNFKEQ. V was pared by 3 bases and J by 7 bases, with 4 bases of the junction left unmatched. The length of the CDR3 is 14 residues. CDR3 DNA sequence: TGTGCCAGCAGCCATGGACAGGGGGCGCGTGGCTACACCTTC. Amino acid sequence: CASSHGQGARGYTF.

The chain carries TRBV27 and TRBJ1-4; the D gene is possibly TRBD1 (5 bases). The CDR3 is 17 amino acids. Germline CDR1 reads MNHEY; CDR2 reads SMNVEV (reference sequence). Trimming removed 0 bases from V and 7 bases from J, with 18 bases in between. The CDR3 reads CASSLSVPGDVSEKLFF. The CDR3 region has the DNA TGTGCCAGCAGTTTATCGGTTCCCGGGGACGTGAGTGAAAAACTGTTTTTT.

This clone was found once. CDR3 DNA: TGTGCCAGGGACTGCTTGGAGAGCACTAACTATGGCTACACCTTC. Translated: CARDCLESTNYGYTF. V is TRBV19 and J is TRBJ1-2; D is uncertain. Between the trimmed V and J ends, which lost 9 bases and 0 bases, there was a span of 17 bases. Germline CDR1 and CDR2: LNHDA and SQIVND (reference sequence). There are 15 residues in the CDR3.

The V gene is TRBV15, the J gene TRBJ2-7, with TRBD2 matching over 7 bases. The CDR3 length is 15 residues. Germline CDR1 and CDR2: LNHNV and YYDKDF (reference sequence). V lost 1 base and J lost 2; bases outside the gene matches: 5. In DNA, the CDR3 is TGTGCCACCAGCAGAGGCGGACTAGGAACCTACGAGCAGTACTTC. Its protein is CATSRGGLGTYEQYF. The complete variable domain, with remaining parts taken from reference TRBV15 and TRBJ2-7, reads DAMVIQNPRYQVTQFGKPVTLSCSQTLNHNVMYWYQQKSSQAPKLLFHYYDKDFNNEADTPDNFQSRRPNTSFCFLDIRSPGLGDTAMYLCATSRGGLGTYEQYFGPGTRLTVT.

The chain has TRBV27 and TRBJ2-5; D is possibly TRBD2 (5 bases). Trimming shortened V by 6 bases and J by 5 bases, and 28 bases separated the two germline ends. CDR3 size: 18 residues. Germline assignment: CDR1 MNHEY and CDR2 SMNVEV (reference sequence). The CDR3 DNA reads TGTGCCAGCAGCTTAGGAGGTAAAGGACTCGGTCCTTGGGAGACCCAGTACTTC. It specifies CASSLGGKGLGPWETQYF.

The chain combines TRBV19 with TRBJ2-1, with D perhaps assigned TRBD1 or TRBD2 (5 bases each). Germline V gene lookup returns CDR1 LNHDA and CDR2 SQIVND (reference sequence). Trimming cost V 9 bases and J 5 bases, with 20 bases left between them. CDR3 length: 15 amino acids. CDR3 protein: CASTPWDGGNNEQFF. CDR3 nucleotides: TGTGCCAGCACTCCCTGGGACGGTGGAAACAATGAGCAGTTCTTC.

The chain recombines TRBV28 with TRBJ2-1, with TRBD2 matching 7 bases. Germline CDR1 MDHEN, CDR2 SYDVKM. The CDR3 sequence is 15 residues long. The J segment lost 4 bases and the V segment lost 8 bases, leaving 11 bases of the junction unmatched. The CDR3 reads CASSALAEGYNEQFF. DNA for the CDR3: TGTGCCAGCTCCGCCCTAGCGGAGGGATACAATGAGCAGTTCTTC.

This clone was detected only once. The CDR3 loop reads CAISGTSGVTDTQYF. CDR3 coding DNA: TGTGCCATCAGCGGGACTAGCGGGGTCACAGATACGCAGTATTTT. V is TRBV10-3 and J is TRBJ2-3; 13 bases are a match to TRBD2. J gave up 2 bases and V 6 bases, and 2 bases lay outside the gene matches. The CDR3 runs to 15 residues. From germline, CDR1 is ENHRY and CDR2 SYGVKD.

This rearrangement joins TRBV7-2 to TRBJ1-5; 9 positions agree with TRBD1. Trimming took 5 bases from V and 6 from J; bases not matched to a gene: 11. This CDR3 comprises 16 residues. CDR1 is SGHTA and CDR2 is FQGNSA in the germline V gene. CDR3 loop: CASSPSGTGRGQPQHF. CDR3 DNA: TGTGCCAGCAGCCCCTCCGGGACAGGGAGAGGTCAGCCCCAGCATTTT.

This chain joins TRBV28 and TRBJ2-5; D is ambiguous. V lost 0 bases and J lost 0, with 8 bases in between. CDR3 size: 15 residues. CDR1 is MDHEN and CDR2 is SYDVKM in the germline V gene. Here the CDR3 reads CASSLWALDQETQYF. The CDR3 DNA reads as TGTGCCAGCAGTTTATGGGCCCTGGACCAAGAGACCCAGTACTTC.

The genes are TRBV7-9 and TRBJ1-1; TRBD1 is a possible D gene (5 bases). V dropped 6 bases and J dropped 4 bases, with 12 bases sitting between them. The CDR3 has 13 residues. Germline V gene sequence: CDR1 SEHNR, CDR2 FQNEAQ (reference sequence). The DNA for the CDR3 is TGTGCCAGCAGTCTAGACAGTTTCACTGAAGCTTTCTTT. Residues: CASSLDSFTEAFF. The full variable domain, rest sourced from reference TRBV7-9 and TRBJ1-1, is DTGVSQNPRHKITKRGQNVTFRCDPISEHNRLYWYRQTLGQGPEFLTYFQNEAQLEKSRLLSDRFSAERPKGSFSTLEIQRTEQGDSAMYLCASSLDSFTEAFFGQGTRLTVV.

The chain employs TRBV19 and TRBJ1-5, with 9 bases matching TRBD1. The CDR3 covers 16 residues. Germline loops: CDR1 LNHDA, CDR2 SQIVND (reference sequence). V shed 11 bases, J shed 4 bases, and the junction held 15 bases outside the gene matches. CDR3 residues: CASRGQGSNENQPQHF. The CDR3 nucleotides read TGTGCCTCCCGGGGACAGGGAAGTAATGAGAATCAGCCCCAGCATTTT.

This chain joins TRBV7-9 and TRBJ2-3, with 7 bases identical to TRBD2. V shed 2 bases and J 3 bases; nucleotides not matched to a gene: 17. The CDR3 runs to 19 residues. CDR1 is SEHNR, CDR2 FQNEAQ, per germline (reference sequence). The CDR3 sequence: CASSLNPLMWAGETDTQYF. The CDR3 DNA reads TGTGCCAGCAGCTTAAACCCCCTTATGTGGGCGGGGGAAACAGATACGCAGTATTTT.